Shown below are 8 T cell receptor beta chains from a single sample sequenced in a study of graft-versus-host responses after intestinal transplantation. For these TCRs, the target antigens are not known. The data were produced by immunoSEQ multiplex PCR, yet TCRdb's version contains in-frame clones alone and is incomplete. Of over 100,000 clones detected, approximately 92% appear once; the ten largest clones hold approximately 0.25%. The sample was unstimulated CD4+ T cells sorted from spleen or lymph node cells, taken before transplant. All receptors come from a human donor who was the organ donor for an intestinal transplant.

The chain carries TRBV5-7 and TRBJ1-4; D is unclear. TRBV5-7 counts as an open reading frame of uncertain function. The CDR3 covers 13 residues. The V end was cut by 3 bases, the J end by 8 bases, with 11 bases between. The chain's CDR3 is CASSSRTGEKLFF. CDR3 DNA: TGTGCCAGCAGCTCCAGGACCGGCGAAAAACTGTTTTTT.

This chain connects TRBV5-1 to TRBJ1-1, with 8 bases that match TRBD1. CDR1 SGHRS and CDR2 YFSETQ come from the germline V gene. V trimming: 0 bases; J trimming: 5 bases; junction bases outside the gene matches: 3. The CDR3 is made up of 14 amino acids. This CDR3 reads CASSLAGQVTEAFF. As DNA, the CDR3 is TGCGCCAGCAGCTTGGCGGGACAGGTAACTGAAGCTTTCTTT.

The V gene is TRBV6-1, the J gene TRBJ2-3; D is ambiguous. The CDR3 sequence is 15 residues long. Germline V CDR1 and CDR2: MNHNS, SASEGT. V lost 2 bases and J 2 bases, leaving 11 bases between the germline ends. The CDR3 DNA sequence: TGTGCCAGCAGTGAATATGTCCTAGTCACAGATACGCAGTATTTT. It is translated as CASSEYVLVTDTQYF.

Here the CDR3 DNA reads TGTGCCAGCACTAAAGATGGCAAGGGCCCAGTTCCCGAGAAGGCTTTCTTT. This translates into CASTKDGKGPVPEKAFF. The V gene is TRBV28, the J gene TRBJ1-1, with D uncertain. This CDR3 region has 17 residues. From germline, CDR1 is MDHEN and CDR2 SYDVKM. The V end was cut by 7 bases, the J end by 11 bases, with 32 bases between.

CDR3 amino acids: CASSPRGPAYEQFF. DNA of the CDR3: TGTGCCAGCTCACCAAGAGGACCAGCATATGAGCAGTTCTTC. The chain combines TRBV18 with TRBJ2-1; the D is unclear. From germline, CDR1 is KGHSH and CDR2 LQKENI. The CDR3 sequence is 14 residues long. The germline V and J ends were trimmed by 2 bases and 8 bases, with 13 bases remaining between them.

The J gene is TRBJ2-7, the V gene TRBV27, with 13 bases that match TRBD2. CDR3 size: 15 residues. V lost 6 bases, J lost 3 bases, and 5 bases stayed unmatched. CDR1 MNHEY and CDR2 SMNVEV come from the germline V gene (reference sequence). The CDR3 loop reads CASRWTSGSVYEQYF. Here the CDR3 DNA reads TGTGCCAGCAGATGGACTAGCGGGAGTGTCTACGAGCAGTACTTC.

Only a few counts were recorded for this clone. CDR3 nucleotide sequence: TGTGCCATCCGATCAGCTATGAACACTGAAGCTTTCTTT. Its protein is CAIRSAMNTEAFF. This chain links TRBV28 with TRBJ1-1; D not certain. Between the trimmed V and J ends, which lost 10 bases and 0 bases, there was a span of 12 bases. The germline V gene has CDR1 MDHEN and CDR2 SYDVKM. This CDR3 is built from 13 residues.

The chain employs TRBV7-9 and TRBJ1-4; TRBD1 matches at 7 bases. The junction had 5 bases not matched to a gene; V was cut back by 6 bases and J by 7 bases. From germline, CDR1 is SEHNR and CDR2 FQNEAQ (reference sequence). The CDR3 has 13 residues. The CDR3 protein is CASRGQPTEKLFF. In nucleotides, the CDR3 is TGTGCCAGCAGGGGACAGCCGACTGAAAAACTGTTTTTT. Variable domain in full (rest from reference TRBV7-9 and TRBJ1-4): DTGVSQNPRHKITKRGQNVTFRCDPISEHNRLYWYRQTLGQGPEFLTYFQNEAQLEKSRLLSDRFSAERPKGSFSTLEIQRTEQGDSAMYLCASRGQPTEKLFFGSGTQLSVL.